The 6 T cell receptor beta chains below come from one sample, sequenced in a study of OX40 agonist ivuxolimab in advanced cancers. Produced via immunoSEQ multiplex PCR; TCRdb's table is partial and in-frame only. The table includes approximately 90,000 clones, approximately 90% detected once. Sequenced here: CD4+ or CD8+ T cells sorted from blood, sampled in a trial of the OX40 agonist ivuxolimab. Receptors originate from an adult with an advanced solid tumor such as melanoma, head and neck, liver or kidney cancer.

The chain carries TRBV7-2 and TRBJ2-3, with D possibly being TRBD2 (6 bases). V was trimmed by 6 bases and J by 4 bases, leaving 14 bases between them. Germline values: CDR1 SGHTA, CDR2 FQGNSA. CDR3 length: 14 amino acids. CDR3 in DNA: TGTGCCAGCAGTCCGGGACTCTTTCCAGATACGCAGTATTTT. It specifies CASSPGLFPDTQYF.

The chain combines TRBV12-5 with TRBJ2-7, with 8 nucleotides matching TRBD2. Germline values: CDR1 LGHNT, CDR2 FRNRAP. CDR3 size: 17 residues. J lost 2 bases, V lost 0 bases, and 9 bases had no gene match. The CDR3 DNA sequence: TGTGCTAGTGGTTTGGTGAGGGACGGGGGGGTCCCCTACGAGCAGTACTTC. Translated: CASGLVRDGGVPYEQYF.

The chain carries TRBV30 and TRBJ1-5, with D tentatively TRBD1 (5 bases). The CDR3 sequence is 12 residues long. V dropped 2 bases and J dropped 4 bases, with 6 bases sitting between them. CDR1 and CDR2 from the germline V gene are GTSNPN and SVGIG (reference sequence). The CDR3 is CAWSRGNQPQHF. The CDR3 DNA follows: TGTGCCTGGAGTCGGGGGAATCAGCCCCAGCATTTT.

The chain links TRBV5-5 to TRBJ1-5; D gene ambiguous. CDR1 SGHKS and CDR2 YYEKEE come from the germline V gene (reference sequence). The CDR3 length is 13 residues. The V end lost 1 base, the J end lost 7 bases, and 9 bases lay between the germline ends. CDR3 sequence reads: CASSLYPGQPQHF. The CDR3 nucleotides read TGTGCCAGCAGCTTGTATCCCGGGCAGCCCCAGCATTTT.

The V gene is TRBV30, the J gene TRBJ2-7; D might be TRBD2 (6 bases). V gave up 2 bases and J gave up 11 bases, with 19 bases separating them. The germline gives CDR1 GTSNPN, CDR2 SVGIG (reference sequence). CDR3 length: 13 residues. CDR3 amino acids: CAWSPQALRREYF. Written as DNA, the CDR3 is TGTGCCTGGAGTCCCCAGGCCCTTCGGAGGGAGTACTTC.

This chain connects TRBV7-2 to TRBJ2-5; D gene ambiguous. The CDR3 is 12 residues long. Germline loops: CDR1 SGHTA, CDR2 FQGNSA. V was clipped by 5 bases and J by 5 bases, with 9 bases between them. The CDR3 DNA sequence: TGTGCCAGCAGCCCCTATGGGGAGACCCAGTACTTC. This translates into CASSPYGETQYF.